This TCR beta chain was recovered during a study of OX40 agonist ivuxolimab in advanced cancers. General notes on the study: Ivuxolimab was an agonistic, fully human IgG2 monoclonal antibody directed against OX40 (CD134), a costimulatory receptor. Intravenous ivuxolimab was administered to patients every 2 weeks at six dose levels: 0.01, 0.1, 0.3, 1.5, 3 and 10 mg/kg. Of the roughly 51 dose-escalation patients, hepatocellular carcinoma was present in some 19, melanoma in approximately 15, renal cell carcinoma in 9 and head and neck cancer in 9. A male proportion of 70% to 90% and a mean age of roughly 55 years, ranging from 23 to 79, were recorded for the dose-escalation cohort. Prior anti-PD-1, anti-PD-L1 or anti-CTLA-4 therapy was permitted, and checkpoint inhibitors had been received by less than 45% of dose-escalation patients. Partial responses were achieved by three dose-escalation patients, of whom one had hepatocellular carcinoma and two had cutaneous melanoma. The purpose of peripheral TCRbeta sequencing was to test whether ivuxolimab changed TCR sequence diversity and led to clonal T-cell expansion. The paper reports the monotherapy dose-escalation portion (N of about 50 patients) of the phase I ivuxolimab trial.

From the cysteine through the phenylalanine, the CDR3 covers 15 amino acids. Of all the DNA, just the CDR3 is kept, 45 bases in frame from base 1. CDR1 and CDR2 are read off the germline V gene as MGHDK and SYGVNS. The junction shows trimming of 4 bases on V and 4 bases on J, and the gene matches do not reach 7 bases of it. Patients with a history of autoimmune disease or receiving systemic immunosuppression were excluded from the trial. Peripheral blood for TCR sequencing was drawn from every dose cohort at baseline, at cycle 4 day 1 and at cycle 7 day 1. Samples came from an open-label, multicenter, first-in-human phase I dose-escalation trial of ivuxolimab. Adults with locally advanced or metastatic melanoma, renal cell carcinoma, hepatocellular carcinoma or head and neck squamous cell carcinoma were enrolled in the trial. Before TCR sequencing, CD4+ T cells and CD8+ T cells from peripheral blood were sorted into separate populations.

For sequencing of the TCRbeta CDR3 region, genomic DNA was extracted from the sorted cells. The immunoSEQ Assay was used to sequence the TCRbeta CDR3 regions. TCRdb's version of the immuneACCESS table is confined to in-frame rearrangements and falls short of the full clone set. An unresolved V gene accounts for under half of the shortfall where checked; the remainder is of unknown origin. Recorded for this sample are about 65,000 clones; roughly 80% of them occurred a single time. The ten largest clones capture 1.5% to 2% of the sample. Worth noting for this clone: Its antigen has not been determined. Per-nucleotide qualities are absent, and no much larger clonotype sits a single base away.

What the authors observed across the whole study: Low levels of normalized T-cell clonal expansion were also shown by some nonresponding patients. After ivuxolimab, more expanded clones were found on average in CD8+ T cells than in CD4+ T cells. In partial responders in the 0.1-3.0 mg/kg groups, normalized peripheral clonal expansion was found to be among the lowest, especially among CD8+ T cells. The antigen specificity of the clonally expanded peripheral T cells was not determined. At doses of 0.1 to 3.0 mg/kg, clonal expansion of both CD4+ and CD8+ blood T cells was observed from baseline to week 6.

This TCR was sampled from an adult with an advanced solid tumor such as melanoma, head and neck, liver or kidney cancer. Here the chain combines TRBV25-1 and TRBJ2-3; 8 bases in the middle match TRBD1. Sequencing used CD4+ or CD8+ T cells sorted from blood, obtained in a trial of the OX40 agonist ivuxolimab. The CDR3 is CASSGTGIRADTQYF. The DNA sequence reads TGTGCCAGCAGTGGGACAGGGATTAGGGCAGATACGCAGTATTTT.